This T cell receptor (beta chain) was recovered during a study of T cell changes during pregnancy in multiple sclerosis. Germline V gene sequence: CDR1 SGHTA, CDR2 FQGNSA. V shed 5 bases and J shed 2 bases, with 15 bases lying between them. The CDR3 is 15 residues long. Sequenced by immunoSEQ multiplex PCR; TCRdb stores in-frame clones only, minus some. The sample gives 65,000 to 80,000 clones, 90% of which show up once; roughly 1.5% is in the top ten. V and J are TRBV7-2 and TRBJ1-2, with no clear D. This receptor was identified in a female donor with multiple sclerosis, enrolled in a pregnancy study. Sequences were derived from peripheral blood, sampled in the third trimester of pregnancy. CDR3 amino acids: CASSPVRGGNYGYTF. CDR3 sequence (DNA): TGTGCCAGCAGCCCCGTCCGGGGAGGGAACTATGGCTACACCTTC.